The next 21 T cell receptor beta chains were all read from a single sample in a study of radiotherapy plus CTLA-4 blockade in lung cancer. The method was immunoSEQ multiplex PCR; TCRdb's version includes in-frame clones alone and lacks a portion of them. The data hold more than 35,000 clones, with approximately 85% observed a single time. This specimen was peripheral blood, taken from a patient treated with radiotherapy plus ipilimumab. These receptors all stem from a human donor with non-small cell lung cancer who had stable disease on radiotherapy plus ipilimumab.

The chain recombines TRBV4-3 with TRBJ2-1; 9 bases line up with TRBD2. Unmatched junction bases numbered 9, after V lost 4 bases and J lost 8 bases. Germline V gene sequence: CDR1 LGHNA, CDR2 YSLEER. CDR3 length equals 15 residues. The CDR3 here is CASSRAGGRADEQFF. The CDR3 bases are TGCGCCAGCAGCCGAGCCGGCGGGAGGGCCGATGAGCAGTTCTTC.

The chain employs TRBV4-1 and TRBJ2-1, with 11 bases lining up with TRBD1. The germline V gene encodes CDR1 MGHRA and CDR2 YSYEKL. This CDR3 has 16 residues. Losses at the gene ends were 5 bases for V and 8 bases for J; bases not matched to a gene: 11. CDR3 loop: CASSSSPGTGGDEQFF. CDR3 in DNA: TGCGCCAGCAGCTCCTCGCCCGGGACAGGGGGGGATGAGCAGTTCTTC.

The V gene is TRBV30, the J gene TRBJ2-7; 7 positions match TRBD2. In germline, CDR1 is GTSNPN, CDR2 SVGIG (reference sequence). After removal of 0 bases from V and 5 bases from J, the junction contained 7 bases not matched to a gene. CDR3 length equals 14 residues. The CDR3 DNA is TGTGCCTGGAGTGTCAGGCGGGAGAGGGACGAGCAGTACTTC. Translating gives CAWSVRRERDEQYF.

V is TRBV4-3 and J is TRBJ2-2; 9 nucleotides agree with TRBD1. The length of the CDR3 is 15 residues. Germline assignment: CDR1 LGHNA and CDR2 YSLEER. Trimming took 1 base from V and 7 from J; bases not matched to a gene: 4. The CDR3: CASSQGTGVGGELFF. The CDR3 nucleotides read TGCGCCAGCAGCCAAGGGACAGGGGTTGGCGGGGAGCTGTTTTTT.

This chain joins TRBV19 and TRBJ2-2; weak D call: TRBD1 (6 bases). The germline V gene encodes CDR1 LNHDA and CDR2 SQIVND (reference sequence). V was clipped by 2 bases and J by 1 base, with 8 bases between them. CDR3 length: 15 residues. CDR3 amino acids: CASSITGRNTGELFF. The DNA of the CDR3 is TGTGCCAGTAGTATAACAGGGAGGAACACCGGGGAGCTGTTTTTT. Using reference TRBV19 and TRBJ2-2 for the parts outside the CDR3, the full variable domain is DGGITQSPKYLFRKEGQNVTLSCEQNLNHDAMYWYRQDPGQGLRLIYYSQIVNDFQKGDIAEGYSVSREKKESFPLTVTSAQKNPTAFYLCASSITGRNTGELFFGEGSRLTVL.

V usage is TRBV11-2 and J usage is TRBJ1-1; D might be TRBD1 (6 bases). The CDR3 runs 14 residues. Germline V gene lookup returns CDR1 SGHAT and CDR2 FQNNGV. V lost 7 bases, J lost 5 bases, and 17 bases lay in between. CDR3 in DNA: TGTGCCAGCACCTTCGGACAGCCGGGGACTGAAGCTTTCTTT. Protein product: CASTFGQPGTEAFF.

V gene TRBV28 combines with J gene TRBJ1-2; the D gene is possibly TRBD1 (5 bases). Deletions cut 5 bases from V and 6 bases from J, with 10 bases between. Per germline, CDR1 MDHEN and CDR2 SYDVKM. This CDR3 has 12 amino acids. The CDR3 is CASSRQINGYTF. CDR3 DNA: TGTGCCAGCAGTCGACAGATAAATGGCTACACCTTC.

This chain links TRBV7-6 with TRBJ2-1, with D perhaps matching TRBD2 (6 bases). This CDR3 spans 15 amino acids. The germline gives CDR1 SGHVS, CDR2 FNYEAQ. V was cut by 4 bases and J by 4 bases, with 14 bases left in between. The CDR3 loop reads CASSSSAGTYNEQFF. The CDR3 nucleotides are TGTGCCAGCAGCTCCTCGGCGGGAACTTACAATGAGCAGTTCTTC.

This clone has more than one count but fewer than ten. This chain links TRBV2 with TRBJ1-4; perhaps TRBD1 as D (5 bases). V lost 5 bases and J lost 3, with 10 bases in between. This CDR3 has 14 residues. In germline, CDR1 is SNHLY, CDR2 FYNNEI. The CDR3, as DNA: TGTGCCAGCAGTTCCCGGGGGGCTAATGAAAAACTGTTTTTT. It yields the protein CASSSRGANEKLFF.

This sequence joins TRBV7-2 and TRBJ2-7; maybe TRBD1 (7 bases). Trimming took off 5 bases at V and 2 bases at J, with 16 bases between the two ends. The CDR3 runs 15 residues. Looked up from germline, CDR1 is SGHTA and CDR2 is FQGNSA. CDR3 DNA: TGTGCCAGCAGCCCAGGGGGGACGGCGACCTACGAGCAGTACTTC. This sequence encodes CASSPGGTATYEQYF.

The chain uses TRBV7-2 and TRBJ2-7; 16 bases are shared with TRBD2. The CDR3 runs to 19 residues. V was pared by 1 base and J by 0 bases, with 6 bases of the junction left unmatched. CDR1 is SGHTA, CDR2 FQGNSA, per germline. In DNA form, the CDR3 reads TGTGCCAGCAGCTTAGTAACTGGGACTAGCGGGAGGGTCTCCTACGAGCAGTACTTC. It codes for CASSLVTGTSGRVSYEQYF.

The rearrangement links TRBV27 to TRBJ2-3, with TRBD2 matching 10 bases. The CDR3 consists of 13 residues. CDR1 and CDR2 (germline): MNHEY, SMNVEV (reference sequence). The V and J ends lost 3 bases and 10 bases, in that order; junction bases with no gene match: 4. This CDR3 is CASSFSGTSAQYF. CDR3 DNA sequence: TGTGCCAGCAGTTTTTCCGGGACTAGCGCGCAGTATTTT.

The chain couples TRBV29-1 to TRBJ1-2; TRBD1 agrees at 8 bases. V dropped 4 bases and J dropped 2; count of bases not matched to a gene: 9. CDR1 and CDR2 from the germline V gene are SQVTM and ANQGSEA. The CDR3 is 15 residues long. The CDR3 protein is CSVVGGRTGNYGYTF. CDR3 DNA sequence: TGCAGCGTTGTTGGCGGACGGACAGGGAACTATGGCTACACCTTC.

CDR3 DNA: TGTGCCAGCAGACAACAGGGGTCAGGAGAGACCCAGTACTTC. Encoded protein: CASRQQGSGETQYF. V usage is TRBV5-6 and J usage is TRBJ2-5, with 7 bases fitting TRBD1. Germline assignment: CDR1 SGHDT and CDR2 YYEEEE. CDR3 length: 14 residues. V lost 5 bases and J lost 4; bases outside the gene matches: 8.

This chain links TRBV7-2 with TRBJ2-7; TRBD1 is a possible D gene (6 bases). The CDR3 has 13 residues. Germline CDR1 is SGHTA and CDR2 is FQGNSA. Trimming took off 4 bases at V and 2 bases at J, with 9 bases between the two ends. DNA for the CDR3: TGTGCCAGCAGCTATGGACAGACCTACGAGCAGTACTTC. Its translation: CASSYGQTYEQYF.

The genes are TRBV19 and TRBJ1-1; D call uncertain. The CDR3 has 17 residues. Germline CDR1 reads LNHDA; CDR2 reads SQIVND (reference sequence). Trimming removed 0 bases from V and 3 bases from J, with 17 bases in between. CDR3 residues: CASSIDSGWAVYTEAFF. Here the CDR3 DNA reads TGTGCCAGTAGTATAGATAGCGGGTGGGCTGTGTACACTGAAGCTTTCTTT.

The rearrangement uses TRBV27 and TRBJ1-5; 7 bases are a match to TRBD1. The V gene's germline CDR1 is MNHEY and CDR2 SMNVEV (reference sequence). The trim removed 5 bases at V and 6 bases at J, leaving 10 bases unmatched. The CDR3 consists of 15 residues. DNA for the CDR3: TGTGCCAGCAGTACAAGACAGGGTCTGGGTCAGCCCCAGCATTTT. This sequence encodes CASSTRQGLGQPQHF.

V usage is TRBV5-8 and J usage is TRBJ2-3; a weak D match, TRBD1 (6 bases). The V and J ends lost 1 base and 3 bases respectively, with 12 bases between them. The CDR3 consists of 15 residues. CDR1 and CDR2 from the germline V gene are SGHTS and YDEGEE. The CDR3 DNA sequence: TGTGCCAGCAGCTTGAGAGTAGGGGGAACAGATACGCAGTATTTT. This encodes CASSLRVGGTDTQYF. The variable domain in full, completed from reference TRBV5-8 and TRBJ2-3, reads EAGVTQSPTHLIKTRGQQATLRCSPISGHTSVYWYQQALGLGLQFLLWYDEGEERNRGNFPPRFSGRQFPNYSSELNVNALELEDSALYLCASSLRVGGTDTQYFGPGTRLTVL.

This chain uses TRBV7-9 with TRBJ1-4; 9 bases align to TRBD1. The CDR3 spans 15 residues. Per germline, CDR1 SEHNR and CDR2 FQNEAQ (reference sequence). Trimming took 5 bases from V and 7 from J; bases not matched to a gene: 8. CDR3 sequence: CASSHPGQGGEKLFF. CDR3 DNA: TGTGCCAGCAGCCATCCGGGACAGGGAGGTGAAAAACTGTTTTTT.

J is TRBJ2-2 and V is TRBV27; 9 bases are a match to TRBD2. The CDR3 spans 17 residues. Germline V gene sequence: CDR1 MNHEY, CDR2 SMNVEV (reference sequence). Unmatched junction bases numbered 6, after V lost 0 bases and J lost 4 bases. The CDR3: CASSLSQGLASTGELFF. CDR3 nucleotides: TGTGCCAGCAGTTTATCGCAGGGACTAGCCAGCACCGGGGAGCTGTTTTTT.

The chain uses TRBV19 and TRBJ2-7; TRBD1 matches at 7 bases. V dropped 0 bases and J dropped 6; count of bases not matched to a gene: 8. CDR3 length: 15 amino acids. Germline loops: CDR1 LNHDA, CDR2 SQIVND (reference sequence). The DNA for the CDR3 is TGTGCCAGTAGTATAGAGGGGACAGCCCTCGGCGAGCAGTACTTC. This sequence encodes CASSIEGTALGEQYF. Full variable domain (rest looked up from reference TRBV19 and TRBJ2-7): DGGITQSPKYLFRKEGQNVTLSCEQNLNHDAMYWYRQDPGQGLRLIYYSQIVNDFQKGDIAEGYSVSREKKESFPLTVTSAQKNPTAFYLCASSIEGTALGEQYFGPGTRLTVT.